This T cell receptor (beta chain) emerged from a study of cytomegalovirus exposure and HLA in healthy donors. Study context: Ancestry clustering placed around four fifths of a few hundred genotyped donors in the Caucasian-associated cluster.

V was clipped by 5 bases and J by 5 bases; unmatched bases: 6. The germline CDR1 and CDR2 sequences are SGHTA and FQGNSA. The CDR3 totals 15 residues. PCR amplification relied on 60 Vbeta primers (plus 13 Jbeta primers). The method was immunoSEQ multiplex PCR; TCRdb's version includes in-frame clones alone and lacks a portion of them. The table has some 150,000 clones, over 80% seen once; the top ten hold under 3.5%. V and J are TRBV7-2 and TRBJ2-7, with 13 bases lining up with TRBD2. The receptor's source is a woman in her thirties in good health and CMV-seronegative. The sequenced sample was PBMCs. The CDR3: CASSGLAGDAHEQYF. For the CDR3, the DNA is TGTGCCAGCAGCGGACTAGCGGGAGACGCCCACGAGCAGTACTTC.